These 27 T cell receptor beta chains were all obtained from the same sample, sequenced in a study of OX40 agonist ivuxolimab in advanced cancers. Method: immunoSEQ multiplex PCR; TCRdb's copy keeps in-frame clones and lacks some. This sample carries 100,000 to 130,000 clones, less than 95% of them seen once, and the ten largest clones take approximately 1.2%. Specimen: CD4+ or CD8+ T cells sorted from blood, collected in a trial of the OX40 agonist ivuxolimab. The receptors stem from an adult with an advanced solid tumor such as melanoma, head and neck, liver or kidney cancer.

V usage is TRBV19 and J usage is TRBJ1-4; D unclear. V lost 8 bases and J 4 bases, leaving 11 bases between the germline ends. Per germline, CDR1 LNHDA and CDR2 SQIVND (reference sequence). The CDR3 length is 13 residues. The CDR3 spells CASSRTINEKLFF. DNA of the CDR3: TGTGCCAGTTCGAGGACGATTAATGAAAAACTGTTTTTT.

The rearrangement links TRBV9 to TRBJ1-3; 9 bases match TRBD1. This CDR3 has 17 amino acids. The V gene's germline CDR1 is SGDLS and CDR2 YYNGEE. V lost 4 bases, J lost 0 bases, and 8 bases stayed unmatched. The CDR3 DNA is TGTGCCAGCAGCATTGATACAGGGGGCTACTCTGGAAACACCATATATTTT. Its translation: CASSIDTGGYSGNTIYF.

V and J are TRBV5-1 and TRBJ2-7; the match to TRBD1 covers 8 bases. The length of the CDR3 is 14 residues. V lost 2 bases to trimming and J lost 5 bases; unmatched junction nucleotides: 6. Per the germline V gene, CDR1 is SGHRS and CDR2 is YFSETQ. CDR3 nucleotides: TGCGCCAGCAGCTTAGGAGGACAGGGCCACGAGCAGTACTTC. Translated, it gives CASSLGGQGHEQYF.

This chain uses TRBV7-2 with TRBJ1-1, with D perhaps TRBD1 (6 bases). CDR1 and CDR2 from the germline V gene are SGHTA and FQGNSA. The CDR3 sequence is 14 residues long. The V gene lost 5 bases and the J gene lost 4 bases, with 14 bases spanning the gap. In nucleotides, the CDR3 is TGTGCCAGCAGCCTCGATTGGACAGCCACTGAAGCTTTCTTT. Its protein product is CASSLDWTATEAFF.

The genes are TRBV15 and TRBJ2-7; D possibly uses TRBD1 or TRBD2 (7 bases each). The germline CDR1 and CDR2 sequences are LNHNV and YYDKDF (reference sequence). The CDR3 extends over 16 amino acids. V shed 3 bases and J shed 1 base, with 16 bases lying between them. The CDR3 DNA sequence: TGTGCCACCAGCAGTCAACAGGGGCGGGGGTCCTACGAGCAGTACTTC. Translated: CATSSQQGRGSYEQYF.

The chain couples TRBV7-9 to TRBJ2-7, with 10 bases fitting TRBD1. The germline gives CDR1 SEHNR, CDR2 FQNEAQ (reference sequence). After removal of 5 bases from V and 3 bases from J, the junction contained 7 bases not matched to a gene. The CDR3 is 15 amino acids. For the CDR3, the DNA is TGTGCCAGCAGCCCCCTCCGGGACAGGGGCTACGAGCAGTACTTC. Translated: CASSPLRDRGYEQYF.

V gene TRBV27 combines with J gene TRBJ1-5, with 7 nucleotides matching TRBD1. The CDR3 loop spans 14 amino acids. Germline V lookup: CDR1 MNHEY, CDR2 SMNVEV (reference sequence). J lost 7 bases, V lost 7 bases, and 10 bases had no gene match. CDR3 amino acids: CASKLTGRYQPQHF. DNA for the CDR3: TGTGCCAGCAAATTGACAGGGAGGTACCAGCCCCAGCATTTT.

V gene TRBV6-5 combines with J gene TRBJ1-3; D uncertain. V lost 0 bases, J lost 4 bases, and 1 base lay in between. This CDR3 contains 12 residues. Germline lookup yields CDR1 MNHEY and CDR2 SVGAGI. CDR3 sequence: CASSYSGNTIYF. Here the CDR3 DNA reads TGTGCCAGCAGTTACTCCGGAAACACCATATATTTT.

As DNA, the CDR3 is TGTGCCAGCAGTGGGGACAGGGGGAGTATCAATGAGCAGTTCTTC. Translation: CASSGDRGSINEQFF. The chain uses TRBV6-5 and TRBJ2-1; TRBD1 agrees at 11 bases. V was pared by 5 bases and J by 6 bases, with 6 bases of the junction left unmatched. The CDR3 has 15 amino acids. Germline V CDR1 and CDR2: MNHEY, SVGAGI.

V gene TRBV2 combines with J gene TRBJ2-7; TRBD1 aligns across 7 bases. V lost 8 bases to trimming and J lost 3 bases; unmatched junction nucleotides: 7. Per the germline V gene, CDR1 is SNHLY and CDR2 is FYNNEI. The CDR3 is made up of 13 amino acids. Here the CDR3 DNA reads TGTGCCAGCGTAATAGACAGGGACTACGAGCAGTACTTC. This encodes CASVIDRDYEQYF.

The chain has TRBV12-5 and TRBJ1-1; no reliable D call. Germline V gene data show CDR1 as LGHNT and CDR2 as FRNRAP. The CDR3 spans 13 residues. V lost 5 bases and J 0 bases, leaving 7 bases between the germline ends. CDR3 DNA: TGTGCTAGTGGTAAAGAGGTGAACACTGAAGCTTTCTTT. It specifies CASGKEVNTEAFF.

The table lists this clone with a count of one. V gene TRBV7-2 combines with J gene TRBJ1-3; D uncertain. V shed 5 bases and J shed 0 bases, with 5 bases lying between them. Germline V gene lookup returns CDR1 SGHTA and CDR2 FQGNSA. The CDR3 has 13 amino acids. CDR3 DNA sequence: TGTGCCAGCAGCAGCGACTCTGGAAACACCATATATTTT. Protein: CASSSDSGNTIYF.

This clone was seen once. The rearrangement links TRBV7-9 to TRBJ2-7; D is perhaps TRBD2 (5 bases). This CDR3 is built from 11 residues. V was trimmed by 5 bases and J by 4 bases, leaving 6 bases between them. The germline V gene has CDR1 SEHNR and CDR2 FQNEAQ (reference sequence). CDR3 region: CASSPGYEQYF. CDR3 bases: TGTGCCAGCAGCCCGGGGTACGAGCAGTACTTC.

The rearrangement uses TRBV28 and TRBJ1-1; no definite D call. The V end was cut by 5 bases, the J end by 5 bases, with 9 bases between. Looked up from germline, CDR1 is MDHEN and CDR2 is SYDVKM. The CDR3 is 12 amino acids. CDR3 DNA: TGTGCCAGCAGTCCTTCCGGGACTGAAGCTTTCTTT. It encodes CASSPSGTEAFF.

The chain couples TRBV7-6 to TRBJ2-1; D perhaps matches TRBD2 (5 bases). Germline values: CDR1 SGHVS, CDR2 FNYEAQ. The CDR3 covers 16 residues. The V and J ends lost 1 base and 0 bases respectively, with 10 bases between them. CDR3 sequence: CASSLVGGPSYNEQFF. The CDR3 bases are TGTGCCAGCAGCTTAGTGGGCGGGCCCTCCTACAATGAGCAGTTCTTC.

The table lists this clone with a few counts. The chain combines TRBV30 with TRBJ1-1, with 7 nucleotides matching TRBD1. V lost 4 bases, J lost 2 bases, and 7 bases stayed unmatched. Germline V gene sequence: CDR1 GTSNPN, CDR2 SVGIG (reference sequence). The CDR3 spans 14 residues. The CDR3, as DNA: TGTGCCTGGACCCGACAGGGAGTAAACACTGAAGCTTTCTTT. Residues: CAWTRQGVNTEAFF.

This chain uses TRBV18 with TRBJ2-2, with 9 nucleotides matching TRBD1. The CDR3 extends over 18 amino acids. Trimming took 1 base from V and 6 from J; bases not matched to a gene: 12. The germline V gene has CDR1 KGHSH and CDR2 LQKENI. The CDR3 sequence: CASSPQLSRGQGPGELFF. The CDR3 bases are TGTGCCAGCTCACCACAATTAAGCCGAGGACAGGGGCCCGGGGAGCTGTTTTTT.

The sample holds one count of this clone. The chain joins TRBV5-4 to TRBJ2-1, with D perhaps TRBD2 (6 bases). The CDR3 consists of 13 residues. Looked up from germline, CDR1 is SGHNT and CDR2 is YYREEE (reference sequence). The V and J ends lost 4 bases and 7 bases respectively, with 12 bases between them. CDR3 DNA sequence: TGTGCCAGCAGCCCTCCGCGGGGTAATGAGCAGTTCTTC. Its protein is CASSPPRGNEQFF.

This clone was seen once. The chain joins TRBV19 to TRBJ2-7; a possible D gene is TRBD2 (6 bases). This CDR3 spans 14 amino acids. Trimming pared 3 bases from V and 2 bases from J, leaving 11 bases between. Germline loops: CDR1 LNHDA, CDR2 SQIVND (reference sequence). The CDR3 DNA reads TGTGCCAGTAGTATCGGCGGGGCCACCTACGAGCAGTACTTC. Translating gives CASSIGGATYEQYF.

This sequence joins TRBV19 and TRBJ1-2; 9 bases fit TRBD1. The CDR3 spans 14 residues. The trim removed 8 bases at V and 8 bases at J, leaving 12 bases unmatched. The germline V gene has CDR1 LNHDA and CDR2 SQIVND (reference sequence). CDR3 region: CASRIRDRDSGYTF. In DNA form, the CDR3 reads TGTGCCAGTCGGATCCGGGACAGGGATTCGGGCTACACCTTC.

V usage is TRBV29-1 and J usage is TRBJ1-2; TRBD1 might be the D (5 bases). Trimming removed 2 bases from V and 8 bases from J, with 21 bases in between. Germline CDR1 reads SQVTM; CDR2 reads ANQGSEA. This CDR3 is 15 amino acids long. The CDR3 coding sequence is TGCAGCGTTGAATATGGGACGTACACGCCGAGGGGCTACACCTTC. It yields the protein CSVEYGTYTPRGYTF.

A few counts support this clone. Here the CDR3 reads CASRRPWTEGYNEQFF. The CDR3 coding sequence is TGTGCCAGCAGGAGGCCCTGGACTGAGGGATACAATGAGCAGTTCTTC. The J gene is TRBJ2-1, the V gene TRBV28; possibly TRBD2 for D (5 bases). Between the trimmed V and J ends, which lost 6 bases and 4 bases, there was a span of 19 bases. The germline CDR1 and CDR2 sequences are MDHEN and SYDVKM. The CDR3 totals 16 residues.

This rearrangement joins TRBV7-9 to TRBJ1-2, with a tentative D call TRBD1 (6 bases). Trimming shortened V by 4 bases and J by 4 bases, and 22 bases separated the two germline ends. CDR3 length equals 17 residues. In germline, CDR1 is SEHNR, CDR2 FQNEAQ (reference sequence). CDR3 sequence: CASSSSTQGLDSYGYTF. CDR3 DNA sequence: TGTGCCAGCAGCTCGAGCACACAGGGCTTAGATAGCTATGGCTACACCTTC.

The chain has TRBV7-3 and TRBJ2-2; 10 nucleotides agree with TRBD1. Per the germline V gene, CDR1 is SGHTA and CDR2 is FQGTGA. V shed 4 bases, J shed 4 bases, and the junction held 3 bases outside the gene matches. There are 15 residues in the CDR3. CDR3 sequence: CASSSGQGGTGELFF. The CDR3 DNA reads TGTGCCAGCAGCTCTGGACAGGGGGGCACCGGGGAGCTGTTTTTT.

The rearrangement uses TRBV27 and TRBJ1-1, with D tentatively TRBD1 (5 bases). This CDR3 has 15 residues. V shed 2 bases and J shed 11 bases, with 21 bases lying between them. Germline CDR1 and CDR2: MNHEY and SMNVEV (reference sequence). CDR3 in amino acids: CASSLIGAASLVAFF. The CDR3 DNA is TGTGCCAGCAGTTTAATCGGGGCAGCGTCATTGGTGGCTTTCTTT.

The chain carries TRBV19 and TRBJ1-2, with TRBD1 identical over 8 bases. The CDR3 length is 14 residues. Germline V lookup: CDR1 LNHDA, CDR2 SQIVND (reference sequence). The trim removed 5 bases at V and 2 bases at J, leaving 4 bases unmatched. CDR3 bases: TGTGCCAGTAGTCCTGGACAGGGAAACTATGGCTACACCTTC. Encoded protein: CASSPGQGNYGYTF. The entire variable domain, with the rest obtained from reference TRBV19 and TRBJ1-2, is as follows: DGGITQSPKYLFRKEGQNVTLSCEQNLNHDAMYWYRQDPGQGLRLIYYSQIVNDFQKGDIAEGYSVSREKKESFPLTVTSAQKNPTAFYLCASSPGQGNYGYTFGSGTRLTVV.

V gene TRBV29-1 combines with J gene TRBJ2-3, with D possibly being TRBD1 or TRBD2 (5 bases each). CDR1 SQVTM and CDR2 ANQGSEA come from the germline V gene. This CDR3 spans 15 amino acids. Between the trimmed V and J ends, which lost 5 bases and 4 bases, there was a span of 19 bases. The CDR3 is CSVNRGSRGADTQYF. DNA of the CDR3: TGCAGCGTTAACCGGGGCTCCAGAGGGGCAGATACGCAGTATTTT.